The 12 T cell receptor beta chains below were found in one sample sequenced in a study of tumor-infiltrating lymphocytes in primary liver carcinoma. The researchers obtained blood RNA from unsorted whole blood and also extracted germline DNA. Total RNA (roughly 550 ng) served as template for TCR beta cDNA synthesis primed by a constant-region primer. Slightly modified ARM-PCR with three nested multiplex PCR rounds yielded TCR beta libraries. With TRBV1-TRBV30 forward primers and a C-beta reverse primer, the first two PCR rounds were run for about 10 cycles each. TCRdb called the multiplex PCR reads again in MiXCR, with one record for every CDR3 protein. The sample holds a few hundred thousand distinct CDR3 sequences, approximately 54% seen once. The material sequenced was peripheral blood. The receptors derive from a woman between 25 and 40 years old with primary liver carcinoma and hepatitis B virus infection.

About this clonotype: At one end, the junction sequence differs from germline, possibly due to a read error. This sequence joins TRBV4-1 and TRBJ2-5, with unresolved D. The CDR3 contains 13 residues. The V gene's germline CDR1 is MGHRA and CDR2 YSYEKL. CDR3 loop: CASSQGIAVTQHF. The CDR3 nucleotides read TGCGCCAGCAGCCAAGGAATTGCTGTGACCCAGCACTTC.

Regarding this clonotype: This could be a read error, since a much larger clone is one nucleotide away. This chain's CDR3 is CRVGRVGYEQYF. The CDR3 DNA reads TGCAGAGTTGGGCGGGTGGGCTACGAGCAGTACTTC. The chain recombines TRBV29-1 with TRBJ2-7, with D maybe TRBD2 (5 bases). Germline V gene data show CDR1 as SQVTM and CDR2 as ANQGSEA. This CDR3 contains 12 residues.

The chain carries TRBV6-1 and TRBJ2-2, with TRBD2 identical over 7 bases. The CDR3 length is 14 residues. Germline assignment: CDR1 MNHNS and CDR2 SASEGT. Trimming took 8 bases from V and 3 from J; bases not matched to a gene: 6. The DNA of the CDR3 is TGTGCCAGCGGAGCTAGCGGAGACACCGGGGAGCTGTTTTTT. It codes for CASGASGDTGELFF.

This clonotype was found a few times. This chain connects TRBV12-5 to TRBJ2-3; 10 bases are a match to TRBD2. There are 16 residues in the CDR3. Trimming took 5 bases from V and 5 from J; bases not matched to a gene: 10. Germline assignment: CDR1 LGHNT and CDR2 FRNRAP. The CDR3 coding sequence is TGTGCTAGTGGTCGCCAAGGGGGACTAGCGAGAGATACGCAGTATTTT. Translating gives CASGRQGGLARDTQYF.

To note about this clonotype: The junction shows a germline mismatch at one end, possibly a read error. The chain carries TRBV28 and TRBJ2-3; a weak D match, TRBD2 (7 bases). The CDR3 sequence is 15 residues long. The germline V gene has CDR1 MDHEN and CDR2 SYDVKM. CDR3 in amino acids: CASSPTGLESETQYF. The DNA for the CDR3 is TGTGCCAGCAGTCCGACAGGACTAGAATCAGAAACGCAGTATTTT.

On this clonotype itself: The junction departs from germline at one end; a sequencing error may be responsible. The V and J genes are TRBV11-1 and TRBJ2-3; the D gene is possibly TRBD1 (5 bases). CDR3 size: 14 residues. Germline CDR1 reads SGHAT; CDR2 reads FQDESV (reference sequence). CDR3: CANSLSRVADTQYF. In nucleotides, the CDR3 is TGTGCCAACAGCTTATCCAGGGTGGCAGACACGCAGTATTTT.

The sample holds many counts of this clonotype. The gene calls are TRBV6-1 and TRBJ1-4; the D gene is possibly TRBD1 (5 bases). CDR1 is MNHNS, CDR2 SASEGT, per germline. This CDR3 region has 14 residues. V lost 0 bases, J lost 13 bases, and 15 bases lay in between. CDR3 amino acids: CASSEAVQAGGLFF. CDR3 sequence (DNA): TGTGCCAGCAGTGAAGCAGTACAGGCCGGCGGACTGTTTTTT.

J is TRBJ2-1 and V is TRBV14; D is possibly TRBD2 (5 bases). Germline CDR1 SGHDN, CDR2 FVKESK. Between the trimmed V and J ends, which lost 5 bases and 8 bases, there was a span of 22 bases. The CDR3 totals 16 residues. The chain's CDR3 is CASSGGGLAFNHEQFF. DNA of the CDR3: TGTGCCAGCAGCGGAGGCGGGTTAGCGTTCAACCATGAGCAGTTCTTC. The full variable domain, in which reference TRBV14 and TRBJ2-1 provide the parts outside the CDR3, is EAGVTQFPSHSVIEKGQTVTLRCDPISGHDNLYWYRRVMGKEIKFLLHFVKESKQDESGMPNNRFLAERTGGTYSTLKVQPAELEDSGVYFCASSGGGLAFNHEQFFGPGTRLTVL.

The V gene is TRBV5-6, the J gene TRBJ2-7, with TRBD2 matching over 7 bases. Germline-derived CDR1 and CDR2 are SGHDT and YYEEEE. Trimming removed 2 bases from V and 3 bases from J; junction bases left unmatched: 8. The CDR3 has 15 residues. CDR3 protein: CASSFYPAGNYEQYF. The CDR3 bases are TGTGCCAGCAGCTTTTACCCAGCGGGAAACTACGAGCAGTACTTC.

A remark on this clonotype: The conserved phenylalanine or tryptophan normally closing the CDR3 is absent here, so this likely arose from a read error. This chain joins TRBV13 and TRBJ2-7; D may be TRBD2 (5 bases). The V and J ends lost 3 bases and 7 bases respectively, with 22 bases between them. The CDR3 consists of 16 residues. The germline V gene has CDR1 PRHDT and CDR2 FYEKMQ (reference sequence). CDR3 region: CASSLGKGDSPFEQYL. For the CDR3, the DNA is TGTGCCAGCAGCTTGGGAAAGGGAGACTCCCCCTTTGAGCAGTACCTC.

On this clonotype itself: A much larger clone differs by one base, so this may be a read error. Likely a read error: the CDR3 ends without its conserved phenylalanine or tryptophan. This chain joins TRBV5-4 and TRBJ2-7, with 9 positions matching TRBD1. Germline assignment: CDR1 SGHNT and CDR2 YYREEE (reference sequence). The length of the CDR3 is 15 residues. V was clipped by 4 bases and J by 2 bases; unmatched bases: 7. The CDR3 sequence: CASSPPGTGPYEQYS. The DNA for the CDR3 is TGTGCCAGCAGCCCGCCCGGGACAGGGCCCTACGAGCAGTACTCC.

This clonotype was found once. A much larger clone lies one base from this, so it may be a read error. This rearrangement joins TRBV12-3 or TRBV12-4 to TRBJ1-5; D perhaps matches TRBD1 (5 bases). This CDR3 contains 16 residues. The V and J ends lost 3 bases and 3 bases respectively, with 15 bases between them. CDR3 nucleotides: TGTGCCAGCAGTTTCCGCGGGGCGAACCCCAATCAGCCCCAGCATTTT. Protein product: CASSFRGANPNQPQHF.